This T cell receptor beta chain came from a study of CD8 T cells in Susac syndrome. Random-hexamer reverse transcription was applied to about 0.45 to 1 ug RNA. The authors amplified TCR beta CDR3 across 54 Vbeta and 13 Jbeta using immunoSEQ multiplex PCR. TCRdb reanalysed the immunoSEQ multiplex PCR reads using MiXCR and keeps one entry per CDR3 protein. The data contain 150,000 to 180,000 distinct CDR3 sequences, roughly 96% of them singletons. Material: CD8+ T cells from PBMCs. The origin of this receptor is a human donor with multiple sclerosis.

The CDR3 is CSAYGNTIYF. The CDR3 DNA is TGCAGCGCCTACGGGAACACCATATATTTT. The chain has TRBV29-1 and TRBJ1-3; D is unresolved. This CDR3 is built from 10 residues. Germline V gives CDR1 SQVTM, CDR2 ANQGSEA. Trimming took off 7 bases at V and 7 bases at J, with 8 bases between the two ends.